This passage covers 27 T cell receptor beta chains from one sample sequenced in a study of tumor-infiltrating lymphocytes in localized non-small cell lung cancer. Here immunoSEQ multiplex PCR was the method, and the copy in TCRdb shows in-frame clones only, minus some. The sample gives some 9,500 clones, more than 70% of which show up once; less than 25% is in the top ten. The material sequenced was lung tumor tissue. The receptors stem from a human donor with non-small cell lung cancer.

This clone rates as medium-sized (0.01 to 0.1%). This chain links TRBV4-1 with TRBJ1-1; D remains unclear. The CDR3 has 13 amino acids. Germline-derived CDR1 and CDR2 are MGHRA and YSYEKL. V lost 3 bases and J 3 bases, leaving 8 bases between the germline ends. DNA for the CDR3: TGCGCCAGCAGCCACCAACACCACACTGAAGCTTTCTTT. Amino acids: CASSHQHHTEAFF.

The chain has TRBV27 and TRBJ1-5; 8 nucleotides match TRBD1. V trimming: 7 bases; J trimming: 5 bases; junction bases outside the gene matches: 19. From germline, CDR1 is MNHEY and CDR2 SMNVEV (reference sequence). The CDR3 has 18 residues. The CDR3 region is CASKSGRGRGRADQPQHF. In DNA, the CDR3 is TGTGCCAGCAAGTCCGGCAGGGGGCGAGGACGCGCCGATCAGCCCCAGCATTTT.

V gene TRBV2 combines with J gene TRBJ1-5; 7 nucleotides match TRBD1. V lost 6 bases and J lost 3; bases outside the gene matches: 5. This CDR3 comprises 14 residues. Germline CDR1 is SNHLY and CDR2 is FYNNEI. The CDR3 reads CASRGDSLNQPQHF. CDR3 sequence (DNA): TGTGCCAGCAGGGGGGACAGTCTCAATCAGCCCCAGCATTTT.

This sequence joins TRBV6-5 and TRBJ1-3, with D hard to call. The CDR3 totals 14 residues. V was shortened by 7 bases and J by 2 bases, with 12 bases between the two germline ends. CDR1 and CDR2 (germline): MNHEY, SVGAGI. The CDR3, as DNA: TGTGCCAGCACCAACAGCGACCCTGGAAACACCATATATTTT. Its translation: CASTNSDPGNTIYF.

Only one count was recorded for this clone. The V gene is TRBV7-9, the J gene TRBJ1-1; D uncertain. Per germline, CDR1 SEHNR and CDR2 FQNEAQ (reference sequence). The germline V and J ends were trimmed by 2 bases and 1 base, with 11 bases remaining between them. CDR3 length: 15 residues. In DNA form, the CDR3 reads TGTGCCAGCAGCTTACAGGCAGGAGGGAACACTGAAGCTTTCTTT. Translated: CASSLQAGGNTEAFF. Full variable domain (outside the CDR3, taken from reference TRBV7-9 and TRBJ1-1): DTGVSQNPRHKITKRGQNVTFRCDPISEHNRLYWYRQTLGQGPEFLTYFQNEAQLEKSRLLSDRFSAERPKGSFSTLEIQRTEQGDSAMYLCASSLQAGGNTEAFFGQGTRLTVV.

This rearrangement joins TRBV7-2 to TRBJ2-7; 7 bases map to TRBD1. J was trimmed by 3 bases and V by 3 bases; bases with no gene match: 8. The CDR3 covers 15 residues. Germline CDR1 reads SGHTA; CDR2 reads FQGNSA. DNA for the CDR3: TGTGCCAGCAGCTTTACGGCAGGGGGACACTACGAGCAGTACTTC. Translating it yields CASSFTAGGHYEQYF. The entire variable domain, with the rest obtained from reference TRBV7-2 and TRBJ2-7, is as follows: GAGVSQSPSNKVTEKGKDVELRCDPISGHTALYWYRQSLGQGLEFLIYFQGNSAPDKSGLPSDRFSAERTGGSVSTLTIQRTQQEDSAVYLCASSFTAGGHYEQYFGPGTRLTVT.

Only a few counts were recorded for this clone. J is TRBJ1-4 and V is TRBV20-1; D not certain. The germline V gene has CDR1 DFQATT and CDR2 SNEGSKA (reference sequence). This CDR3 contains 11 residues. Trimming cost V 3 bases and J 8 bases, with 7 bases left between them. This chain's CDR3 is CSASTGEKLFF. The CDR3 nucleotides read TGCAGTGCTAGTACCGGGGAAAAACTGTTTTTT.

Written as DNA, the CDR3 is TGCAGCGTTGAGGGGGGCGCGAGGCAGTACTTC. It is translated as CSVEGGARQYF. The chain links TRBV29-1 to TRBJ2-7; perhaps D is TRBD1 or TRBD2 (6 bases each). Germline values: CDR1 SQVTM, CDR2 ANQGSEA. V lost 3 bases and J 9 bases, leaving 12 bases between the germline ends. The CDR3 extends over 11 amino acids.

The table lists this clone with a count of one. The V call is TRBV7-9, the J call TRBJ1-1; TRBD1 matches 10 bases. CDR1 SEHNR and CDR2 FQNEAQ come from the germline V gene (reference sequence). Losses at the gene ends were 1 base for V and 7 bases for J; bases not matched to a gene: 6. The CDR3 has 15 amino acids. CDR3: CASSLETGGAGEAFF. The CDR3 region has the DNA TGTGCCAGCAGCTTAGAGACAGGGGGCGCGGGTGAAGCTTTCTTT.

The chain recombines TRBV2 with TRBJ1-1, with 7 bases fitting TRBD1. This CDR3 contains 13 residues. The germline V gene encodes CDR1 SNHLY and CDR2 FYNNEI. The V segment lost 8 bases and the J segment 2 bases; nucleotides outside the gene matches: 5. The CDR3 coding sequence is TGTGCCAGCCGAAACAGGGGAAACACTGAAGCTTTCTTT. Its translation is CASRNRGNTEAFF.

V usage is TRBV6-6 and J usage is TRBJ2-1; tentatively, D is TRBD2 (7 bases). The CDR3 contains 16 residues. From germline, CDR1 is MNHNY and CDR2 SVGAGI (reference sequence). Between the trimmed V and J ends, which lost 4 bases and 6 bases, there was a span of 19 bases. The CDR3 coding sequence is TGTGCCAGCAGTTCCCTTGGGGGGGGGCCGTTCAATGAGCAGTTCTTC. Amino acid sequence: CASSSLGGGPFNEQFF.

The chain links TRBV7-9 to TRBJ1-1; no definite D call. V shed 5 bases and J shed 0 bases, with 13 bases lying between them. The CDR3 runs to 15 residues. Germline V gene lookup returns CDR1 SEHNR and CDR2 FQNEAQ (reference sequence). In DNA form, the CDR3 reads TGTGCCAGCAGCCAGAGGACCGTCCTGAACACTGAAGCTTTCTTT. This gives the protein CASSQRTVLNTEAFF.

As concerns this clone: One junction end does not reproduce the germline sequence, and a read error may be involved. The chain carries TRBV2 and TRBJ2-6; 8 nucleotides align to TRBD1. Per the germline V gene, CDR1 is SNHLY and CDR2 is FYNNEI. The CDR3 sequence is 13 residues long. The CDR3 DNA sequence: TGTGCCAGCAGCGGACTACTCAGGGGGCCCCTCTTATTC. It yields the protein CASSGLLRGPLLF. The full variable domain, completed using reference TRBV2 and TRBJ2-6, is EPEVTQTPSHQVTQMGQEVILRCVPISNHLYFYWYRQILGQKVEFLVSFYNNEISEKSEIFDDQFSVERPDGSNFTLKIRSTKLEDSAMYFCASSGLLRGPLLFGAGSRLTVL.

The rearrangement joins TRBV20-1 to TRBJ2-5, with D hard to call. Germline CDR1 and CDR2: DFQATT and SNEGSKA (reference sequence). V shed 5 bases and J shed 1 base, with 5 bases lying between them. The CDR3 is 11 amino acids. This chain's CDR3 is CSAFGQETQYF. CDR3 bases: TGCAGTGCTTTCGGCCAAGAGACCCAGTACTTC.

Within the sample, this clone is medium-sized (0.01 to 0.1%). CDR3 loop: CASRFQGILNTEAFF. DNA for the CDR3: TGTGCCAGCAGATTCCAGGGGATATTGAACACTGAAGCTTTCTTT. The chain is built from TRBV28 and TRBJ1-1; a weak D match, TRBD1 (6 bases). Trimming stripped 6 bases from V and 0 bases from J, with 14 bases between. CDR1 and CDR2 (germline): MDHEN, SYDVKM. The CDR3 totals 15 residues.

The chain is built from TRBV2 and TRBJ2-3, with 8 bases lining up with TRBD2. This CDR3 region has 14 residues. CDR1 and CDR2 from the germline V gene are SNHLY and FYNNEI. Trimming removed 6 bases from V and 0 bases from J; junction bases left unmatched: 2. The CDR3 bases are TGTGCCAGCAGCGGACTAGCTAGCACAGATACGCAGTATTTT. It is translated as CASSGLASTDTQYF.

The chain has TRBV9 and TRBJ2-1, with D uncertain. The V gene's germline CDR1 is SGDLS and CDR2 YYNGEE. CDR3 length: 15 residues. Trimming removed 4 bases at V and 0 bases at J, with 11 bases between. The CDR3 region has the DNA TGTGCCAGCAGCATCGACACGAGCTCCTACAATGAGCAGTTCTTC. This translates into CASSIDTSSYNEQFF.

The chain carries TRBV15 and TRBJ1-5; D is perhaps TRBD1 (6 bases). Per germline, CDR1 LNHNV and CDR2 YYDKDF (reference sequence). The CDR3 sequence is 16 residues long. The germline V and J ends were trimmed by 2 bases and 4 bases, with 15 bases remaining between them. The CDR3 nucleotides are TGTGCCACCAGCAGACGTACCAGGGGAGAGAATCAGCCCCAGCATTTT. This gives the protein CATSRRTRGENQPQHF.

V usage is TRBV11-2 and J usage is TRBJ1-5, with no clear D. V shed 0 bases and J shed 5 bases, with 5 bases lying between them. Germline CDR1 reads SGHAT; CDR2 reads FQNNGV. CDR3 length: 13 residues. In DNA, the CDR3 is TGTGCCAGCAGCTTAGATCACGATCAGCCCCAGCATTTT. This sequence encodes CASSLDHDQPQHF.

The chain carries TRBV7-2 and TRBJ2-7; TRBD1 agrees at 7 bases. The CDR3 consists of 12 residues. Germline CDR1 is SGHTA and CDR2 is FQGNSA. The junction had 3 bases not matched to a gene; V was cut back by 5 bases and J by 5 bases. Written as DNA, the CDR3 is TGTGCCAGCAGCCTACAGGGGCACGAGCAGTACTTC. The encoded protein is CASSLQGHEQYF.

The chain recombines TRBV29-1 with TRBJ2-1; D gene unclear. The CDR3 extends over 10 amino acids. The germline V gene has CDR1 SQVTM and CDR2 ANQGSEA. V was cut by 4 bases and J by 10 bases, with 8 bases left in between. The CDR3 DNA reads as TGCAGCGTTGTCCAACACGAGCAGTTCTTC. This sequence encodes CSVVQHEQFF.

The V gene is TRBV19, the J gene TRBJ2-3; D is ambiguous. The germline gives CDR1 LNHDA, CDR2 SQIVND (reference sequence). The ends were cut back, 6 bases at V and 6 bases at J, with 13 bases in the middle. The CDR3 is 13 residues long. The CDR3 loop reads CASRGLALDTQYF. For the CDR3, the DNA is TGTGCCAGTAGGGGCCTTGCCCTGGATACGCAGTATTTT. The full variable domain, completed using reference TRBV19 and TRBJ2-3, is DGGITQSPKYLFRKEGQNVTLSCEQNLNHDAMYWYRQDPGQGLRLIYYSQIVNDFQKGDIAEGYSVSREKKESFPLTVTSAQKNPTAFYLCASRGLALDTQYFGPGTRLTVL.

Only one count was recorded for this clone. The chain employs TRBV29-1 and TRBJ2-1; 10 bases map to TRBD2. Germline V lookup: CDR1 SQVTM, CDR2 ANQGSEA. V was pared by 4 bases and J by 9 bases, with 9 bases of the junction left unmatched. CDR3 length: 14 residues. For the CDR3, the DNA is TGCAGCGTTGGGAATGCAGCGGGGGGGAGTGAGCAGTTCTTC. Translating gives CSVGNAAGGSEQFF.

The rearrangement links TRBV10-3 to TRBJ1-4; 8 bases fit TRBD1. The CDR3 covers 15 residues. V was clipped by 4 bases and J by 5 bases; unmatched bases: 6. CDR1 is ENHRY, CDR2 SYGVKD, per germline. The CDR3 loop reads CAISGGQESNEKLFF. CDR3 in DNA: TGTGCCATCAGTGGGGGACAGGAATCCAATGAAAAACTGTTTTTT.

This rearrangement joins TRBV19 to TRBJ2-5, with D unclear. Trimming took 3 bases from V and 1 from J, leaving 12 bases between them. The CDR3 extends over 15 amino acids. Germline V CDR1 and CDR2: LNHDA, SQIVND (reference sequence). CDR3 region: CASSIYGRSQETQYF. The CDR3 bases are TGTGCCAGTAGTATCTATGGGCGGAGCCAAGAGACCCAGTACTTC.

This clone appeared a few times. CDR3 sequence: CASSSEGQGENSPLHF. CDR3 in DNA: TGCGCCAGCAGCTCAGAAGGACAGGGTGAGAATTCACCCCTCCACTTT. This sequence joins TRBV5-1 and TRBJ1-6, with 8 bases aligning to TRBD1. Looked up from germline, CDR1 is SGHRS and CDR2 is YFSETQ. The V and J ends lost 3 bases and 7 bases, in that order; junction bases with no gene match: 9. This CDR3 region has 16 residues.

The CDR3 sequence is CASSSQGGEETQYF. The CDR3, as DNA: TGCGCCAGCAGCTCCCAAGGGGGCGAAGAGACCCAGTACTTC. J is TRBJ2-5 and V is TRBV5-1; the match to TRBD1 covers 7 bases. V shed 3 bases and J 3 bases; nucleotides not matched to a gene: 5. Germline loops: CDR1 SGHRS, CDR2 YFSETQ. CDR3 size: 14 residues.